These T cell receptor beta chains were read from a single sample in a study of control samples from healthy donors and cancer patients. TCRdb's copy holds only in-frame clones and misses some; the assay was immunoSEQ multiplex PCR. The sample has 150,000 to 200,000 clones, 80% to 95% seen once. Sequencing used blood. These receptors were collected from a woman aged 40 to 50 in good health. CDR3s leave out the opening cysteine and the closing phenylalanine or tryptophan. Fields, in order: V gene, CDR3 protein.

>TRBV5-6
ASSLGSGYGYGYT
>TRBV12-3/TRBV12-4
ASSFRQNYGYT
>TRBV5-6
ASSRLQETQY
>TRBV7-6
ASSFGAGGLETQY
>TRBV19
ASSIGSSGGWDTQY
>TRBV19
ASSPGYSSSGNTIY
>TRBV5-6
ASSLVGGNNEQF
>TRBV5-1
ASSLEPGKSSYEQY
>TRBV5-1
ASSPARESSYNSPLH
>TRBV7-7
ASSPDSGGEAF
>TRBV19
ASSIDPSNHPGDTQY
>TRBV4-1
ASSHPASGVTDTQY
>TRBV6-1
ASSEGIHRGYNSPLH
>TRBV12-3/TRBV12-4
ASISNEGGYT
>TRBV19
ASTAGGANYGYT
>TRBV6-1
ASSDRTTSYEQY
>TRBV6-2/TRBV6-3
ASSPSAGATYNEQF
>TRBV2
ASSEAFGGFNEKLF
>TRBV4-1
ASSQNDGGEYEQY
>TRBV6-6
ASSPRIAGRNTGELF
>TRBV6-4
ASSGEPGQGISGYT
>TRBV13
ASSSDSLPEAF
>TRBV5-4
ASSSAGLSREQF
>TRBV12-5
ASGLPDRGIDQPQH
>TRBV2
ASSFDQENTEAF
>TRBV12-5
ASGLVGDSSLSGNTIY
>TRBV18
ASSPPGQEDQPQH
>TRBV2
ASSLDRVSNQPQH
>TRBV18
ASSPATVRNQPQH
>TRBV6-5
ATVRGGSSTQY
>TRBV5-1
ASSLGQVPSYEQY
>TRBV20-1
SASVSAGGPNEQF
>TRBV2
ASSEVGRDNSPLH
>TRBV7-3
ASSPWGLAGLNEQF
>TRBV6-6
ASSYSAGQFYEQY
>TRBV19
ATRTREGYEQY
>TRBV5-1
ASSQLGGRNTEAF
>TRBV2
ASQTDRGQGGYT
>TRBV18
ASSSGTGGRSDGYT
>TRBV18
ASSLGPNQPQH
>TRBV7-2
ASSFNTDTQY
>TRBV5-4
ASSLGGGSEQY
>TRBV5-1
ASSLAGNTEAF
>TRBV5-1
ASSRTGVGELF
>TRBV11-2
ASSLDNVGKNTEAF
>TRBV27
ASRVTGGNQPQH
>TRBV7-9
ASSLTDSYEQY
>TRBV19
ASSPHLSSYEQY
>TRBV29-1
SVESASGETQY
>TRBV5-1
ASSLQVGDEAF
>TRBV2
ATAGGGRNGYT
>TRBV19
ASIGEGWNTEAF